This T cell receptor (beta chain) was identified in a study of control samples from healthy donors and cancer patients. The CDR3 length is 14 residues. V lost 11 bases to trimming and J lost 0 bases; unmatched junction nucleotides: 5. Germline values: CDR1 SGHTA, CDR2 FQGNSA. TCRdb's table, derived via immunoSEQ multiplex PCR, lists solely in-frame clones and lacks some. This table holds approximately 60,000 clones, under 95% found once. The sequencing input was PBMCs. The chain links TRBV7-2 to TRBJ2-5; 11 bases agree with TRBD1. This sequence was found in a man in his thirties or forties with colorectal cancer. The CDR3: CASRTGGNQETQYF. The CDR3 DNA sequence: TGTGCCTCACGGACAGGGGGCAACCAAGAGACCCAGTACTTC.